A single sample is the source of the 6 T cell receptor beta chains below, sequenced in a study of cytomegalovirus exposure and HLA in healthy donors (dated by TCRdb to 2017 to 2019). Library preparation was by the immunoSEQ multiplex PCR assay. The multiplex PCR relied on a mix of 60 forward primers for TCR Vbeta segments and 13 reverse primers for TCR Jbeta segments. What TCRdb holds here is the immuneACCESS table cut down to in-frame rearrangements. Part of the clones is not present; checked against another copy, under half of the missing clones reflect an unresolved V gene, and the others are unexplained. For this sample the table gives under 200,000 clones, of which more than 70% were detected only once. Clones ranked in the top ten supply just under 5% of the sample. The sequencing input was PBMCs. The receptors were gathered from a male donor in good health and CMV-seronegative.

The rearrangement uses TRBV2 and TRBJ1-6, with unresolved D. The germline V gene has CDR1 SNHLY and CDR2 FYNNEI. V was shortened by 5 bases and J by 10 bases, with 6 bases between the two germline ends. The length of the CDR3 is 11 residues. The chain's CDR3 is CASSISSPLHF. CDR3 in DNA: TGTGCCAGCAGTATTTCGTCACCCCTCCACTTT.

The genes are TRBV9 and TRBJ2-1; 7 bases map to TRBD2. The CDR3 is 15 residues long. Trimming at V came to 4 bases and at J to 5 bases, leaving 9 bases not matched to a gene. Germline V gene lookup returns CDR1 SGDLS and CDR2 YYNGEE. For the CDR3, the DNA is TGTGCCAGCAGCCCGCTGGGACTACCACACAATGAGCAGTTCTTC. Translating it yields CASSPLGLPHNEQFF.

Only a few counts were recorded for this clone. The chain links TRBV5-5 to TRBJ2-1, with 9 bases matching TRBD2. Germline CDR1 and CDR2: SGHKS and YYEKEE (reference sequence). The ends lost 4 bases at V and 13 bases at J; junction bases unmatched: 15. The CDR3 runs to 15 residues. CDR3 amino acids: CASSPLGPGLALQFF. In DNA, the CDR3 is TGTGCCAGCAGCCCCCTAGGGCCGGGACTAGCTTTACAGTTCTTC. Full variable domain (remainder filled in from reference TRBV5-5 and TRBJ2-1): DAGVTQSPTHLIKTRGQQVTLRCSPISGHKSVSWYQQVLGQGPQFIFQYYEKEERGRGNFPDRFSARQFPNYSSELNVNALLLGDSALYLCASSPLGPGLALQFFGPGTRLTVL.

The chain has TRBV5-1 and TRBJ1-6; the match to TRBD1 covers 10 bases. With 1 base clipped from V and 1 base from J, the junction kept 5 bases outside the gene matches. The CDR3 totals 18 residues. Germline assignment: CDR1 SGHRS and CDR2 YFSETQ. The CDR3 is CASSLPDRGHSYNSPLHF. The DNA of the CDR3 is TGCGCCAGCAGCTTGCCCGACAGGGGGCATTCCTATAATTCACCCCTCCACTTT.

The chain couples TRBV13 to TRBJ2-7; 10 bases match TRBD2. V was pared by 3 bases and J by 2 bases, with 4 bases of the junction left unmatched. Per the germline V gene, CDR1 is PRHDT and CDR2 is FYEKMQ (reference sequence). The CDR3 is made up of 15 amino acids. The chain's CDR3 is CASSLGAGGTYEQYF. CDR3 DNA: TGTGCCAGCAGCTTGGGAGCGGGGGGGACCTACGAGCAGTACTTC.

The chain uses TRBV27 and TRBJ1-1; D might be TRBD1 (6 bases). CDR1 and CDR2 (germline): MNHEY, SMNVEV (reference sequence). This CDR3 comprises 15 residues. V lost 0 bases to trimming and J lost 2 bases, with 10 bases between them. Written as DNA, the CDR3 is TGTGCCAGCAGTTTATCGACAGGTTTCAACACTGAAGCTTTCTTT. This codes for CASSLSTGFNTEAFF.